This TCR beta chain was identified in a study of shared clonotypes between healthy human individuals. Of note for this clone: This sample includes further DNA sequences coding for the same CDR3.

This table comes from immunoSEQ multiplex PCR, and its TCRdb copy is limited to in-frame clones, with some not included. The profile shows about 2.4 million clones, 93% of them singletons. Sequenced: naive CD4+ T cells from PBMCs. Subset specified: CD45RA+ positively selected. The receptor's source is a man aged 18 to 35 in good health. Some clones in this sample may be carry-over from other donors' samples.

CDR3 amino acids: CASSSGLAGGPGTDTQYF. In DNA form, the CDR3 reads TGCGCCAGCAGCTCCGGACTAGCGGGAGGGCCTGGAACAGATACGCAGTATTTT. The chain is built from TRBV5-1 and TRBJ2-3, with 15 positions matching TRBD2. CDR1 is SGHRS and CDR2 is YFSETQ in the germline V gene. The CDR3 contains 18 residues. With V trimmed by 3 bases and J by 3 bases, 8 bases remained unmatched.